Following are 3 T cell receptor beta chains from one sample sequenced in a study of cytomegalovirus exposure and HLA in healthy donors (dated by TCRdb to 2016 to 2017). Library preparation employed the immunoSEQ multiplex PCR assay. The multiplex PCR relied on a mix of 60 forward primers for TCR Vbeta segments and 13 reverse primers for TCR Jbeta segments. The table comes from immuneACCESS by way of TCRdb, which keeps in-frame sequences with V and J called. Part of the clones is missing from these tables; in studies checked, under half for an unresolved V gene and the rest for unknown reasons. The sample profile shows approximately 120,000 clones; 65% to 85% of them were found once. The ten largest clones capture 4% of the sample. The material sequenced was PBMCs. These receptors were obtained from a man between 18 and 29 years old in good health and CMV-seropositive.

This chain links TRBV18 with TRBJ2-2; no definite D call. CDR1 is KGHSH and CDR2 is LQKENI in the germline V gene. V was cut by 0 bases and J by 5 bases, with 13 bases left in between. The CDR3 contains 16 residues. In nucleotides, the CDR3 is TGTGCCAGCTCACCACCGCCTAAATTGATAACCGGGGAGCTGTTTTTT. Its translation: CASSPPPKLITGELFF.

The chain uses TRBV19 and TRBJ2-7; a possible D gene is TRBD1 (6 bases). V was shortened by 6 bases and J by 3 bases, with 12 bases between the two germline ends. The germline V gene encodes CDR1 LNHDA and CDR2 SQIVND (reference sequence). The CDR3 is 13 amino acids. Here the CDR3 reads CASSPDSLYEQYF. DNA for the CDR3: TGTGCCAGTAGCCCGGACAGCCTCTACGAGCAGTACTTC.

This chain uses TRBV5-4 with TRBJ2-5, with TRBD2 matching over 11 bases. The CDR3 loop spans 16 amino acids. V dropped 0 bases and J dropped 3; count of bases not matched to a gene: 4. Germline CDR1 is SGHNT and CDR2 is YYREEE (reference sequence). DNA of the CDR3: TGTGCCAGCAGCTTGGGGGGACTAGCGGATGAAGAGACCCAGTACTTC. Protein sequence: CASSLGGLADEETQYF.